What follows is one T cell receptor beta chain and its context. These data belong to a study of somatic mutations in cytotoxic T cells in rheumatoid arthritis. Profiled with immunoSEQ multiplex PCR; TCRdb holds only in-frame clones, not every one. The table lists 35,000 to 40,000 clones, 84% of them singletons. The V gene lost 3 bases and the J gene lost 5 bases, with 16 bases spanning the gap. Germline CDR1 MDHEN, CDR2 SYDVKM. This CDR3 has 15 amino acids. Sequencing input: CD8+ T cells sorted from blood. This rearrangement joins TRBV28 to TRBJ1-2; D remains ambiguous. The receptor was isolated from a man aged 35 to 55 in good health. CDR3 amino acids: CASSFPKAGKYGYTF. The DNA for the CDR3 is TGTGCCAGCAGTTTCCCGAAGGCGGGAAAATATGGCTACACCTTC.